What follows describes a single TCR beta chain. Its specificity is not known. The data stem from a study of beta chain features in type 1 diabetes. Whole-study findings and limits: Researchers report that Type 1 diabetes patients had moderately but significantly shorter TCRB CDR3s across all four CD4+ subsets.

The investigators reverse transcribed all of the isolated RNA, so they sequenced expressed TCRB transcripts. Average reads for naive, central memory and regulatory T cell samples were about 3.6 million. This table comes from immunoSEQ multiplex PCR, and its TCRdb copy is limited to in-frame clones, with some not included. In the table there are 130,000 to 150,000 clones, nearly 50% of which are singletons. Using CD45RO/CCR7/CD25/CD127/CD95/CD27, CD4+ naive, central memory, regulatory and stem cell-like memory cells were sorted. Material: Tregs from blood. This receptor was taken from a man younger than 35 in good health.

This CDR3 reads CASSFKTGSTNEKLFF. The CDR3 coding sequence is TGTGCCAGCAGTTTTAAAACAGGGTCGACTAATGAAAAACTGTTTTTT. V is TRBV2 and J is TRBJ1-4, with a weak D call TRBD1 (6 bases). The V end was cut by 5 bases, the J end by 2 bases, with 15 bases between. This CDR3 comprises 16 residues. The germline V gene has CDR1 SNHLY and CDR2 FYNNEI. Full variable domain (rest looked up from reference TRBV2 and TRBJ1-4): EPEVTQTPSHQVTQMGQEVILRCVPISNHLYFYWYRQILGQKVEFLVSFYNNEISEKSEIFDDQFSVERPDGSNFTLKIRSTKLEDSAMYFCASSFKTGSTNEKLFFGSGTQLSVL.